The 27 T cell receptor beta chains reported below all come from one sample, sequenced in a study of control samples from healthy donors and cancer patients. Only in-frame clones appear in the TCRdb table, and some are missing; sequencing was by immunoSEQ multiplex PCR. Of 12,000 to 15,000 clones in the sample, 70% to 85% were seen once. The sample comprised formalin-fixed, paraffin-embedded tissue. These TCRs come from a female donor with lung cancer.

J is TRBJ2-1 and V is TRBV7-6, with TRBD2 identical over 11 bases. The CDR3 contains 21 residues. V trimming: 0 bases; J trimming: 4 bases; junction bases outside the gene matches: 17. CDR1 and CDR2 (germline): SGHVS, FNYEAQ. The DNA of the CDR3 is TGTGCCAGCAGCTTAGCCCATCCGGCACTACTAGCGGGAGACCTATACAATGAGCAGTTCTTC. This translates into CASSLAHPALLAGDLYNEQFF.

The rearrangement joins TRBV19 to TRBJ1-5; D remains unclear. Trimming removed 3 bases at V and 6 bases at J, with 12 bases between. CDR3 size: 14 residues. Germline loops: CDR1 LNHDA, CDR2 SQIVND (reference sequence). CDR3: CASSIPNPIQPQHF. The CDR3 coding sequence is TGTGCCAGTAGTATTCCGAATCCCATTCAGCCCCAGCATTTT.

A word on this clone: The junction does not match germline at one end; this may be a read error. This chain uses TRBV7-9 with TRBJ2-6, with a possible D match to TRBD1 (5 bases). Germline V lookup: CDR1 SEHNR, CDR2 FQNEAQ (reference sequence). This CDR3 is 15 amino acids long. This CDR3 reads CASSVQISGANVLTF. Written as DNA, the CDR3 is TGTGCCAGCAGCGTACAGATCTCTGGGGCCAACGTCCTGACTTTT.

This clone was detected once. This chain links TRBV6-4 with TRBJ2-3; D is perhaps TRBD2 (6 bases). CDR1 and CDR2 (germline): MRHNA, SNTAGT. The V end was cut by 4 bases, the J end by 0 bases, with 8 bases between. This CDR3 comprises 14 residues. DNA for the CDR3: TGTGCCAGCAGTGTGGGACTTAGCACAGATACGCAGTATTTT. Protein: CASSVGLSTDTQYF.

The chain is built from TRBV4-3 and TRBJ2-1; 8 bases align to TRBD2. In germline, CDR1 is LGHNA, CDR2 YSLEER. The trim removed 2 bases at V and 0 bases at J, leaving 6 bases unmatched. The CDR3 is 17 residues long. This chain's CDR3 is CASSQPAGALSYNEQFF. The DNA of the CDR3 is TGCGCCAGCAGCCAACCAGCGGGAGCCCTCTCCTACAATGAGCAGTTCTTC.

This sequence joins TRBV20-1 and TRBJ2-5; tentative D call: TRBD1 (6 bases). The germline CDR1 and CDR2 sequences are DFQATT and SNEGSKA (reference sequence). The CDR3 consists of 13 residues. The V end lost 3 bases, the J end lost 3 bases, and 11 bases lay between the germline ends. The CDR3 loop reads CSASPQGKETQYF. The CDR3 nucleotides are TGCAGTGCTAGTCCGCAGGGGAAAGAGACCCAGTACTTC.

The V call is TRBV10-3, the J call TRBJ1-2; no clear D gene. V was shortened by 0 bases and J by 2 bases, with 4 bases between the two germline ends. The CDR3 is 13 amino acids. Looked up from germline, CDR1 is ENHRY and CDR2 is SYGVKD. The CDR3 DNA follows: TGTGCCATCAGTGAGTCGGCCAACTATGGCTACACCTTC. Translated: CAISESANYGYTF.

The rearrangement uses TRBV6-1 and TRBJ2-7; possibly TRBD2 for D (6 bases). Germline V lookup: CDR1 MNHNS, CDR2 SASEGT. V lost 1 base, J lost 0 bases, and 10 bases lay in between. The CDR3 sequence is 15 residues long. CDR3 in DNA: TGTGCCAGCAGTGAAGATGGGGGGAGCTCCTACGAGCAGTACTTC. This gives the protein CASSEDGGSSYEQYF.

The rearrangement uses TRBV28 and TRBJ2-7; 7 bases agree with TRBD2. V lost 3 bases and J lost 3; bases outside the gene matches: 8. This CDR3 is 15 amino acids long. Germline CDR1 MDHEN, CDR2 SYDVKM. CDR3 sequence: CASSFGGRGVYEQYF. The CDR3 nucleotides are TGTGCCAGCAGTTTTGGTGGTCGGGGGGTCTACGAGCAGTACTTC. Full variable domain (rest looked up from reference TRBV28 and TRBJ2-7): DVKVTQSSRYLVKRTGEKVFLECVQDMDHENMFWYRQDPGLGLRLIYFSYDVKMKEKGDIPEGYSVSREKKERFSLILESASTNQTSMYLCASSFGGRGVYEQYFGPGTRLTVT.

This sequence joins TRBV7-2 and TRBJ2-5, with 14 bases matching TRBD2. CDR1 SGHTA and CDR2 FQGNSA come from the germline V gene. The V gene end was trimmed by 4 bases and the J gene end by 4 bases; junction bases not matched to a gene: 2. The CDR3 is 15 residues long. The CDR3 loop reads CASSWGLAGVETQYF. CDR3 coding DNA: TGTGCCAGCAGCTGGGGACTAGCGGGGGTAGAGACCCAGTACTTC.

This clone was counted between two and nine times. V gene TRBV11-3 combines with J gene TRBJ1-1; D gene uncertain. The CDR3 is 13 residues long. Trimming removed 0 bases from V and 1 base from J, with 3 bases in between. The germline V gene encodes CDR1 SGHNT and CDR2 YENEEA. The CDR3 sequence: CASSLDANTEAFF. CDR3 bases: TGTGCCAGCAGCTTAGATGCGAACACTGAAGCTTTCTTT.

This clone was picked up one time. One end of the junction is discordant with germline, which a read error may explain. V gene TRBV6-4 combines with J gene TRBJ2-1; 8 nucleotides match TRBD2. This CDR3 comprises 10 residues. Germline loops: CDR1 MRHNA, CDR2 SNTAGT. The CDR3 bases are TGTGCCAGACTGGGGACTAGAGATGTCTTC. Protein sequence: CARLGTRDVF.

The V and J genes are TRBV5-4 and TRBJ2-3; the match to TRBD1 covers 10 bases. V gave up 0 bases and J gave up 10 bases; unmatched junction bases: 11. The germline CDR1 and CDR2 sequences are SGHNT and YYREEE (reference sequence). CDR3 length equals 16 residues. The CDR3 region is CASSLALGTGVGSQYF. The CDR3 DNA follows: TGTGCCAGCAGCTTGGCTCTTGGGACAGGGGTTGGTTCGCAGTATTTT.

The V and J genes are TRBV5-1 and TRBJ2-6; D is undetermined. V lost 1 base and J lost 0, with 11 bases in between. The germline V gene has CDR1 SGHRS and CDR2 YFSETQ. The CDR3 is 17 amino acids. The CDR3 nucleotides are TGCGCCAGCAGCTTGCGATCGGATAGCTCTGGGGCCAACGTCCTGACTTTC. This encodes CASSLRSDSSGANVLTF. The full variable domain, in which reference TRBV5-1 and TRBJ2-6 provide the parts outside the CDR3, is KAGVTQTPRYLIKTRGQQVTLSCSPISGHRSVSWYQQTPGQGLQFLFEYFSETQRNKGNFPGRFSGRQFSNSRSEMNVSTLELGDSALYLCASSLRSDSSGANVLTFGAGSRLTVL.

This rearrangement joins TRBV30 to TRBJ2-1; a possible D gene is TRBD1 (6 bases). Trimming shortened V by 4 bases and J by 5 bases, and 18 bases separated the two germline ends. The CDR3 is 15 amino acids. Germline V lookup: CDR1 GTSNPN, CDR2 SVGIG (reference sequence). The CDR3 DNA follows: TGTGCCTGGAATCAAGTGGCAGGGGTACACAATGAGCAGTTCTTC. This translates into CAWNQVAGVHNEQFF.

The chain has TRBV9 and TRBJ2-2; D possibly corresponds to TRBD2 (7 bases). This CDR3 contains 17 residues. Trimming cost V 0 bases and J 5 bases, with 17 bases left between them. Germline CDR1 SGDLS, CDR2 YYNGEE. CDR3 in amino acids: CASSVGSSGRGTGELFF. DNA of the CDR3: TGTGCCAGCAGCGTAGGATCCTCAGGGAGGGGGACCGGGGAGCTGTTTTTT. The full variable domain, rest sourced from reference TRBV9 and TRBJ2-2, is DSGVTQTPKHLITATGQRVTLRCSPRSGDLSVYWYQQSLDQGLQFLIQYYNGEERAKGNILERFSAQQFPDLHSELNLSSLELGDSALYFCASSVGSSGRGTGELFFGEGSRLTVL.

This clone was counted a few times. V usage is TRBV11-1 and J usage is TRBJ2-1; D may be TRBD1 (5 bases). The germline V gene encodes CDR1 SGHAT and CDR2 FQDESV (reference sequence). CDR3 size: 13 residues. V was pared by 3 bases and J by 11 bases, with 14 bases between. The CDR3 region is CASSFRALGQQFF. The CDR3 region has the DNA TGTGCCAGCAGCTTTCGGGCACTGGGGCAGCAGTTCTTC. The variable domain in full, completed from reference TRBV11-1 and TRBJ2-1, reads EAEVAQSPRYKITEKSQAVAFWCDPISGHATLYWYRQILGQGPELLVQFQDESVVDDSQLPKDRFSAERLKGVDSTLKIQPAELGDSAMYLCASSFRALGQQFFGPGTRLTVL.

The J gene is TRBJ1-2, the V gene TRBV19; tentatively, D is TRBD1 (5 bases). The V end lost 3 bases, the J end lost 6 bases, and 11 bases lay between the germline ends. Germline assignment: CDR1 LNHDA and CDR2 SQIVND (reference sequence). The CDR3 spans 13 residues. The CDR3: CASSIWGGDGYTF. The CDR3 DNA sequence: TGTGCCAGTAGTATCTGGGGGGGAGATGGCTACACCTTC.

The V gene is TRBV5-1, the J gene TRBJ2-5; no clear D gene. V was cut by 1 base and J by 4 bases, with 8 bases left in between. Germline V lookup: CDR1 SGHRS, CDR2 YFSETQ. This CDR3 is built from 13 residues. CDR3 in amino acids: CASSLRASETQYF. The CDR3 nucleotides are TGCGCCAGCAGCTTGCGGGCATCAGAGACCCAGTACTTC.

The chain employs TRBV11-2 and TRBJ2-3; 7 nucleotides agree with TRBD2. CDR3 size: 16 residues. V lost 5 bases, J lost 2 bases, and 10 bases stayed unmatched. Germline values: CDR1 SGHAT, CDR2 FQNNGV. The CDR3 sequence is CASSPSVAGYTDTQYF. CDR3 nucleotide sequence: TGTGCCAGCAGCCCAAGTGTAGCGGGTTACACAGATACGCAGTATTTT.

The chain is built from TRBV10-3 and TRBJ1-6, with D perhaps matching TRBD1 (5 bases). The CDR3 has 14 amino acids. CDR1 and CDR2 from the germline V gene are ENHRY and SYGVKD. Trimming took off 10 bases at V and 7 bases at J, with 17 bases between the two ends. CDR3 DNA sequence: TGTGCCAGCGTTGACAGTTCTCGGAATTCACCCCTCCACTTT. It translates to CASVDSSRNSPLHF.

CDR3 sequence: CASRRGQPSNTGELFF. The CDR3 coding sequence is TGTGCCAGCAGGCGAGGACAGCCTTCGAACACCGGGGAGCTGTTTTTT. This chain links TRBV2 with TRBJ2-2; D perhaps matches TRBD1 (6 bases). Germline CDR1 and CDR2: SNHLY and FYNNEI. The CDR3 length is 16 residues. V was shortened by 6 bases and J by 0 bases, with 14 bases between the two germline ends. The variable domain in full, completed from reference TRBV2 and TRBJ2-2, reads EPEVTQTPSHQVTQMGQEVILRCVPISNHLYFYWYRQILGQKVEFLVSFYNNEISEKSEIFDDQFSVERPDGSNFTLKIRSTKLEDSAMYFCASRRGQPSNTGELFFGEGSRLTVL.

The V gene is TRBV7-9, the J gene TRBJ1-6; D uncertain. The germline V gene encodes CDR1 SEHNR and CDR2 FQNEAQ (reference sequence). Deletions cut 1 base from V and 7 bases from J, with 11 bases between. CDR3 size: 15 residues. The CDR3 DNA is TGTGCCAGCAGCTTAGGCCCCGCACAAAATTCACCCCTCCACTTT. As protein: CASSLGPAQNSPLHF.

This chain uses TRBV11-2 with TRBJ2-4; D is ambiguous. CDR3 length equals 12 residues. V lost 4 bases, J lost 5 bases, and 6 bases lay in between. Germline CDR1 is SGHAT and CDR2 is FQNNGV. The CDR3 bases are TGTGCCAGCAGCTCAGAAGAAAACATTCAGTACTTC. This encodes CASSSEENIQYF.

The gene calls are TRBV19 and TRBJ1-2; 7 bases agree with TRBD1. CDR3 length equals 15 residues. Germline CDR1 LNHDA, CDR2 SQIVND (reference sequence). The V segment lost 4 bases and the J segment 0 bases; nucleotides outside the gene matches: 5. Here the CDR3 reads CASSRRDRSNYGYTF. For the CDR3, the DNA is TGTGCCAGTAGTAGGCGGGACAGATCTAACTATGGCTACACCTTC. The whole variable domain, remainder taken from reference TRBV19 and TRBJ1-2, is DGGITQSPKYLFRKEGQNVTLSCEQNLNHDAMYWYRQDPGQGLRLIYYSQIVNDFQKGDIAEGYSVSREKKESFPLTVTSAQKNPTAFYLCASSRRDRSNYGYTFGSGTRLTVV.

This chain uses TRBV5-1 with TRBJ2-2, with D unresolved. The V gene's germline CDR1 is SGHRS and CDR2 YFSETQ. V was pared by 6 bases and J by 7 bases, with 10 bases between. This CDR3 spans 12 amino acids. CDR3 DNA: TGCGCCAGCACGATTGCAAGCGGGGAGCTGTTTTTT. Translating it yields CASTIASGELFF.

This clone was picked up one time. CDR3 sequence: CASSLGTRVNEQFF. Written as DNA, the CDR3 is TGTGCCAGCAGCTTGGGGACTAGAGTCAATGAGCAGTTCTTC. The V call is TRBV5-4, the J call TRBJ2-1; TRBD2 aligns across 7 bases. This CDR3 contains 14 residues. The V segment lost 0 bases and the J segment 6 bases; nucleotides outside the gene matches: 3. Germline CDR1 reads SGHNT; CDR2 reads YYREEE (reference sequence).